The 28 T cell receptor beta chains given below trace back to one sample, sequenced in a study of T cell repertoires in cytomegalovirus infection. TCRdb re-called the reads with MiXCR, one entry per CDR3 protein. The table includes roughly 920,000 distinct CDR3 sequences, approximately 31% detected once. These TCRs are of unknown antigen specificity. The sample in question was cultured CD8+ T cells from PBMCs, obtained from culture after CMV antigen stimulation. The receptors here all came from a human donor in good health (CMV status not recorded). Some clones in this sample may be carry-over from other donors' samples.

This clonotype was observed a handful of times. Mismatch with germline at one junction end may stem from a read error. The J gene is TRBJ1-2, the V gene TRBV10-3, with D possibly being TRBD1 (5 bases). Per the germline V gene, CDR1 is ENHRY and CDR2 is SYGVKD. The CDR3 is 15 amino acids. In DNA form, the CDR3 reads TGTGCCATCAGGGAGTCGGGAGGGGCCGGCTATGGCTACACCTTC. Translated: CAIRESGGAGYGYTF.

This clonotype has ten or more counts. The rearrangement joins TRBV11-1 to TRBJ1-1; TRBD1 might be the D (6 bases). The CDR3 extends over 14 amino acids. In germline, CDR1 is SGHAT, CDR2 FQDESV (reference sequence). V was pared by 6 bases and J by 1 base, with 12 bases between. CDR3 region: CASRNRDTNTEAFF. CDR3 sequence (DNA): TGTGCCAGCAGAAACCGGGACACGAACACTGAAGCTTTCTTT.

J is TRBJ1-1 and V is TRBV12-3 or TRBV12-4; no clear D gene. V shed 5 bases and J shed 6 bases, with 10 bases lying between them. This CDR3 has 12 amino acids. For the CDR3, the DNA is TGTGCCAGCAGTGAGGGTTCCGCTGAAGCTTTCTTT. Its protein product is CASSEGSAEAFF.

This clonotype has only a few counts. Here the CDR3 DNA reads TGTGCCAGCAGCGTAACACTAGCGGGGGGGAAAAGGAGCACAGATACGCAGTATTTT. The encoded protein is CASSVTLAGGKRSTDTQYF. The chain combines TRBV9 with TRBJ2-3, with 13 bases aligning to TRBD2. V was clipped by 1 base and J by 0 bases; unmatched bases: 8. Germline V gene data show CDR1 as SGDLS and CDR2 as YYNGEE. The CDR3 loop spans 19 amino acids.

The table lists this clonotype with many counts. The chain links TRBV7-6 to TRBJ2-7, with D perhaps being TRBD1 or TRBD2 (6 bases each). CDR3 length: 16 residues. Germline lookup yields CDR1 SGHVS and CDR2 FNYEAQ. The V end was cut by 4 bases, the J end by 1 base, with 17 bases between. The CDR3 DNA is TGTGCCAGCAGCTATAGGACGGGGGCATCTTCCTACGAGCAGTACTTC. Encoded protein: CASSYRTGASSYEQYF. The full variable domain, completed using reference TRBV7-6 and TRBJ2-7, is GAGVSQSPRYKVTKRGQDVALRCDPISGHVSLYWYRQALGQGPEFLTYFNYEAQQDKSGLPNDRFSAERPEGSISTLTIQRTEQRDSAMYRCASSYRTGASSYEQYFGPGTRLTVT.

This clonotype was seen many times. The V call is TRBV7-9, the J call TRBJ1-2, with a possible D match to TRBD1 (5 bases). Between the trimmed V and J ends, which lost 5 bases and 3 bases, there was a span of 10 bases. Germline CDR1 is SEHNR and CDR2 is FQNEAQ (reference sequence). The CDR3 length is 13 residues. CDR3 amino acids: CASSLDSHYGYTF. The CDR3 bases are TGTGCCAGCAGCCTAGACAGCCACTATGGCTACACCTTC.

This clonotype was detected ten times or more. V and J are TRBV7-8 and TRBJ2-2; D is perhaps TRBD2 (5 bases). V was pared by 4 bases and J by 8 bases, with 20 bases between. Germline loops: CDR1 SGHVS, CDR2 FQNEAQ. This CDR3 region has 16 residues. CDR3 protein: CASSWRRLNPGGELFF. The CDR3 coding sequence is TGTGCCAGCAGCTGGCGCAGACTGAATCCGGGGGGGGAGCTGTTTTTT.

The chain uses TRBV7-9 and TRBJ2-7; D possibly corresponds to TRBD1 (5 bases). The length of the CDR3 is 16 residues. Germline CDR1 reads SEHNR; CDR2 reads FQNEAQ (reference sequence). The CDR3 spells CVSSLIRAPNDYEQYV. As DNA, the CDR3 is TGTGTCAGCAGCTTAATCAGGGCCCCAAACGATTACGAGCAGTACGTC.

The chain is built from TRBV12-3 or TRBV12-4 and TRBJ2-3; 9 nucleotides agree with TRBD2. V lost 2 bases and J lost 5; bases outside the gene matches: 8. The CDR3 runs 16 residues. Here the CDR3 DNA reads TGTGCCAGCAGTTTACATATCGGCGGGGGGGAAGATACGCAGTATTTT. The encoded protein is CASSLHIGGGEDTQYF.

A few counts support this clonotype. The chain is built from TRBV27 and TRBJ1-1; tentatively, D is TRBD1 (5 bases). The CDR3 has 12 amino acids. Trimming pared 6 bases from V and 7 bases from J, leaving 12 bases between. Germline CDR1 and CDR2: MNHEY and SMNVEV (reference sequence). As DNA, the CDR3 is TGTGCCAGCAGGCGGGGGACGGATGAAGCTTTCTTT. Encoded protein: CASRRGTDEAFF.

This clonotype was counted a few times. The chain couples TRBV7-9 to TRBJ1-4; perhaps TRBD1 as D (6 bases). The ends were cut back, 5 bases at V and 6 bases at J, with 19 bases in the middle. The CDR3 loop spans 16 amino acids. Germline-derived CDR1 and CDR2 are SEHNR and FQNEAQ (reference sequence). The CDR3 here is CASSLKKGEVHEKLFF. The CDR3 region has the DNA TGTGCCAGCAGCCTAAAAAAGGGGGAAGTTCATGAAAAACTGTTTTTT.

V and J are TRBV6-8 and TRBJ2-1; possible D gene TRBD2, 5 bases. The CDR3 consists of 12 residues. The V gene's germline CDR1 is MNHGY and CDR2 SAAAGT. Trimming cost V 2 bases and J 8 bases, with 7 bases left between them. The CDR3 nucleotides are TGTGCCAGCAGTTACGAGGGCCATGAGCAGTTCTTC. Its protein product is CASSYEGHEQFF.

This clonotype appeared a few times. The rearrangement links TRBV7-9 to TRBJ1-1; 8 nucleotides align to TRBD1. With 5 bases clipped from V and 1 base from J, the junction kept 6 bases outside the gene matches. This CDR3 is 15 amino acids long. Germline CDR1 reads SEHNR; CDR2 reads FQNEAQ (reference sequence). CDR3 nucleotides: TGTGCCAGCAGCCCCACCGGGACAGGGAACACTGAAGCTTTCTTT. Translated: CASSPTGTGNTEAFF.

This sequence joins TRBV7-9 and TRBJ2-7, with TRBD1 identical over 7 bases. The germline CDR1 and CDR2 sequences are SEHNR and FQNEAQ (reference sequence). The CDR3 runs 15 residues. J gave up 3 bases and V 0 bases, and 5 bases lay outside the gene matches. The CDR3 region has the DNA TGTGCCAGCAGCTTAGCTTCGGACAGGAACTACGAGCAGTACGTC. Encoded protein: CASSLASDRNYEQYV.

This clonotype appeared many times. This CDR3 is CASTQRDTEPTDTQYF. The CDR3, as DNA: TGTGCCAGCACTCAAAGAGACACCGAACCCACAGATACGCAGTATTTT. The chain recombines TRBV6-1 with TRBJ2-3, with D hard to call. The CDR3 has 16 residues. Trimming removed 7 bases at V and 2 bases at J, with 19 bases between. Germline V CDR1 and CDR2: MNHNS, SASEGT.

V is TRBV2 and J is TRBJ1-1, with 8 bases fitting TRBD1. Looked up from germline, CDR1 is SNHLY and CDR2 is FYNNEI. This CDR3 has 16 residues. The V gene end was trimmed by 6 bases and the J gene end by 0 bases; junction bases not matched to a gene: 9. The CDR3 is CASSYTTGVVNTEAFF. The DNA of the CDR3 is TGTGCCAGCAGCTACACGACAGGGGTTGTGAACACTGAAGCTTTCTTT.

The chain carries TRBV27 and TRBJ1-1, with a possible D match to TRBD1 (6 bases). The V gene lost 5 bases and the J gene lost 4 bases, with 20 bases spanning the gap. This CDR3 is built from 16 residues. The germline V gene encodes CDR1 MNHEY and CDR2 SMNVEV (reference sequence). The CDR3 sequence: CASSLRVGGAGTEAFF. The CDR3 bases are TGTGCCAGCAGTCTCCGCGTGGGGGGCGCGGGCACTGAAGCTTTCTTT.

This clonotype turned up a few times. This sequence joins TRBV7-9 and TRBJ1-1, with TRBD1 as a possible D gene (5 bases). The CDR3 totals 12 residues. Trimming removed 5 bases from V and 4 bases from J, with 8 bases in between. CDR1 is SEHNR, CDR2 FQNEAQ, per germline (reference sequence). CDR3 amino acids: CASSKGSTEAFF. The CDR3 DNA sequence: TGTGCCAGCAGCAAGGGGAGCACTGAAGCTTTCTTT.

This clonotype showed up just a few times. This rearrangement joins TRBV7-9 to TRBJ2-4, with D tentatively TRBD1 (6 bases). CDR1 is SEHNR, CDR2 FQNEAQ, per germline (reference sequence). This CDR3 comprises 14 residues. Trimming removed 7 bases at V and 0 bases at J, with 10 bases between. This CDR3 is CASTTGLAKNIQYF. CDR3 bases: TGTGCCAGCACCACAGGGCTAGCCAAAAACATTCAGTACTTC.

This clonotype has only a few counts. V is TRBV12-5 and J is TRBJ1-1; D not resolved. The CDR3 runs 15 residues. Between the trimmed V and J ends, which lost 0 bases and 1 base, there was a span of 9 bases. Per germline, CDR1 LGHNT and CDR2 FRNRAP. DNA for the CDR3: TGTGCTAGTGGTTTGGTAGCAAAGGGGAACACTGAAGCTTTCTTT. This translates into CASGLVAKGNTEAFF.

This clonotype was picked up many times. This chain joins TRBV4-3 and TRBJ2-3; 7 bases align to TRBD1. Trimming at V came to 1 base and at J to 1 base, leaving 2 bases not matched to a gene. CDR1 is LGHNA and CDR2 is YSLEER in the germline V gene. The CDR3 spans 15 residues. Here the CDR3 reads CASSQVTGGTDTQYF. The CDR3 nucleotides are TGCGCCAGCAGCCAAGTAACAGGGGGCACAGATACGCAGTATTTT.

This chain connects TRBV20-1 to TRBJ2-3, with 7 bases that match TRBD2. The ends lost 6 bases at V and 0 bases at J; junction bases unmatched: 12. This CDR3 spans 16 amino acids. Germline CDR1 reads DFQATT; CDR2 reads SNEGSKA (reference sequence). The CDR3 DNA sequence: TGCAGTGCCAATAGCGGGCAAGACCTTAGCACAGATACGCAGTATTTT. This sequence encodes CSANSGQDLSTDTQYF.

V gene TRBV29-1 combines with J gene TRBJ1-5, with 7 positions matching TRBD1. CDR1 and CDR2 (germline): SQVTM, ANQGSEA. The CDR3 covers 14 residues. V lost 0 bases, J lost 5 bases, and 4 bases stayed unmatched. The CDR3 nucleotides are TGCAGCGTTGAAGATCCGACAGGGCATCAGCCCCAGCATTTT. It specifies CSVEDPTGHQPQHF.

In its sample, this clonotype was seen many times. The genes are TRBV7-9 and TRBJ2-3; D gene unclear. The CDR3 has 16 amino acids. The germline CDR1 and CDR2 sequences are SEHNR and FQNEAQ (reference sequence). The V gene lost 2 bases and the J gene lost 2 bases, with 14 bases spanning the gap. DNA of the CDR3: TGTGCCAGCAGCTTAAACTTCGAGAAGTACACAGATACGCAGTATTTT. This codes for CASSLNFEKYTDTQYF.

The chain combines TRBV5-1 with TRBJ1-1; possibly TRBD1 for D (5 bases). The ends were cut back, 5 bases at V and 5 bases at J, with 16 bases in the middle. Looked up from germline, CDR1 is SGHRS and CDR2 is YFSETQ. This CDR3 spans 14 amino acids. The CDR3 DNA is TGCGCCAGCAGAGCGGTGGGGGGAGAAACTGAAGCTTTCTTT. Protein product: CASRAVGGETEAFF.

The CDR3 here is CASSLPGQDFSSYNEQFF. The CDR3 nucleotides are TGTGCCAGCAGTTTACCGGGACAGGACTTTAGCTCCTACAATGAGCAGTTCTTC. The chain employs TRBV28 and TRBJ2-1; 8 bases fit TRBD1. This CDR3 spans 18 amino acids. Trimming removed 2 bases from V and 0 bases from J; junction bases left unmatched: 9. Germline assignment: CDR1 MDHEN and CDR2 SYDVKM.

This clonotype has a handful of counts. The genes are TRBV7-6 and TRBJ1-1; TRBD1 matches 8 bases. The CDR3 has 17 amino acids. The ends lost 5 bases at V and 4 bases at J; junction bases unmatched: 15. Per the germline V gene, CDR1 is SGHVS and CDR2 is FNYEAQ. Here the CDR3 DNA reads TGTGCCAGCAGCCCGGGCAGGGGGCAGCTCTTAGGCACTGAAGCTTTCTTT. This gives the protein CASSPGRGQLLGTEAFF.

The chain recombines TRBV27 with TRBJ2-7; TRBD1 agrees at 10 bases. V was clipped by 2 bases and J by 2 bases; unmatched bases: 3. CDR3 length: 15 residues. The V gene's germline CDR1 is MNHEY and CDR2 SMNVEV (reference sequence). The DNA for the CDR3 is TGTGCCAGCAGTTTAAGGGGGACAGGGGCCTACGAGCAGTACGTC. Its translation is CASSLRGTGAYEQYV.